This TCR beta chain stems from a study of T-cell memory formation after mild COVID-19. Germline CDR1 MNHEY, CDR2 SVGEGT. The CDR3 is made up of 15 amino acids. J was trimmed by 1 base and V by 8 bases; bases with no gene match: 8. TCRdb re-called the 5' RACE reads with MiXCR, one entry per CDR3 protein. The sample contains about 250,000 distinct CDR3 sequences, about a sixth of which appear only once. As concerns this clonotype: Its matching antigen is unknown.

Study-wide results and caveats: Certain responding clones were present in pre-infection memory, suggesting participation of cross-reactive memory.

Sequencing was carried out using PBMCs or a T cell subset sorted from them (not recorded which). The chain employs TRBV6-2 or TRBV6-3 and TRBJ2-7; 10 bases match TRBD2. The receptor's source is a man between 18 and 29 years old who had mild COVID-19 (a few samples of this study predate the infection). Cell type and time point are not known. CDR3 protein: CASSRGTSVSYEQYF. The DNA of the CDR3 is TGTGCCAGCTCGCGTGGGACTAGCGTATCCTACGAGCAGTACTTC.